This T cell receptor beta chain was found in a study of T cells in localized non-small cell lung cancer. Data came from immunoSEQ multiplex PCR; TCRdb stores just in-frame clones and leaves some out. The sample consists of tens of thousands of clones, about 81% of them appearing once. The CDR3 covers 15 residues. The germline V gene has CDR1 SGHRS and CDR2 YFSETQ. With 1 base clipped from V and 6 bases from J, the junction kept 4 bases outside the gene matches. Study results and caveats: The study found T cell clonality highest in uninvolved adjacent lung, above tumor.

About this clone: What it recognizes is unknown.

The TCR comes from an older female donor with stage I lung adenocarcinoma. The sample in question was peripheral blood, obtained before any cancer treatment. This chain links TRBV5-1 with TRBJ2-1; 10 bases align to TRBD2. The CDR3 DNA follows: TGCGCCAGCAGCTTGCGCAGCGGGGGGGGCAATGAGCAGTTCTTC. This codes for CASSLRSGGGNEQFF.